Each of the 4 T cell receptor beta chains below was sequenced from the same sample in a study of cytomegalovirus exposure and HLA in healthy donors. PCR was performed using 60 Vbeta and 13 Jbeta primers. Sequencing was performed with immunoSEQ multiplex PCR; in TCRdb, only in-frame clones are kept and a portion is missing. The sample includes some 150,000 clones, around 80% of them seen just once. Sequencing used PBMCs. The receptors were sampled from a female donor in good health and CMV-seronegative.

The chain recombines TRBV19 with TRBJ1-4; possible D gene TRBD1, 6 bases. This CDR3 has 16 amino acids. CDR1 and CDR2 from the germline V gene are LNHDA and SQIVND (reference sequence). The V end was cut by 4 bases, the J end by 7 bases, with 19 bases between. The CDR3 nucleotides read TGTGCCAGTAGTACCGACAGGCAGCTAACGGTTGAAAAACTGTTTTTT. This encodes CASSTDRQLTVEKLFF.

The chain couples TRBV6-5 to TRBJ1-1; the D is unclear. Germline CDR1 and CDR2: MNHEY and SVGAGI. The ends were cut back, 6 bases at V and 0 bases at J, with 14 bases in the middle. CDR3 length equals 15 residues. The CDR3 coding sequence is TGTGCCAGCAGACCTCAGCGGGTCGTGAACACTGAAGCTTTCTTT. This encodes CASRPQRVVNTEAFF.

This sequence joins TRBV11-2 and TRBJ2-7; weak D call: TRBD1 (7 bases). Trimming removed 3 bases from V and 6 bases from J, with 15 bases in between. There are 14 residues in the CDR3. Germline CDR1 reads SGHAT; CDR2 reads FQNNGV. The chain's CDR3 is CASSLVQGGVEQYF. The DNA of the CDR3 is TGTGCCAGCAGCTTGGTTCAGGGGGGAGTCGAGCAGTACTTC. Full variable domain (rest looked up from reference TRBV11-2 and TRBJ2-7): EAGVAQSPRYKIIEKRQSVAFWCNPISGHATLYWYQQILGQGPKLLIQFQNNGVVDDSQLPKDRFSAERLKGVDSTLKIQPAKLEDSAVYLCASSLVQGGVEQYFGPGTRLTVT.

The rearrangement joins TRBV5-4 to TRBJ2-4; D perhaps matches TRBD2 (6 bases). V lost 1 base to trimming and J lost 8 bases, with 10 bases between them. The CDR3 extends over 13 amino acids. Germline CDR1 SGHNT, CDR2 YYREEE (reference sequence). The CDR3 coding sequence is TGTGCCAGCAGCTTGACGGGCGGGGACATTCAGTACTTC. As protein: CASSLTGGDIQYF.